The rows below give T cell receptor beta chains drawn from one sample of a study of radiation and T cells in renal cell carcinoma. Some clones are missing from TCRdb's copy, which holds only in-frame ones; the method was immunoSEQ multiplex PCR. The sample records 70,000 to 95,000 clones, over 65% being singletons. The sequencing here drew on blood, taken from a patient whose treatment included radiotherapy and nephrectomy. The receptors stem from a man aged 55-75 years with renal cell carcinoma. Both conserved end residues are part of each CDR3. The order of the fields is J gene, D gene, V gene, clone size, CDR3 protein, CDR3 DNA. D genes are given only for firm matches. Some rows have no size entry. The others give once, few or many, or a class for an expanded clone.

>TRBJ2-2|NA|TRBV7-9|NA
CASSLVSHGELFF
TGTGCCAGCAGCTTAGTCTCTCACGGGGAGCTGTTTTTT
>TRBJ2-1|NA|TRBV10-3|NA
CASGNNEQFF
TGTGCCTCAGGGAACAATGAGCAGTTCTTC
>TRBJ1-5|NA|TRBV7-2|NA
CASSSEGFPSNQPQHF
TGTGCCAGCAGCTCCGAAGGCTTCCCTAGCAATCAGCCCCAGCATTTT
>TRBJ1-5|TRBD1|TRBV2|NA
CASSEGQGYGVGSNQPQHF
TGTGCCAGCAGTGAGGGACAGGGTTACGGTGTGGGTAGCAATCAGCCCCAGCATTTT
>TRBJ2-4|TRBD1|TRBV15|NA
CATSRDWPDRGLAIQYF
TGTGCCACCAGCAGAGATTGGCCTGACAGGGGCCTAGCTATTCAGTACTTC
>TRBJ2-7|NA|TRBV9|NA
CASSVSGNSYEQYF
TGTGCCAGCAGCGTATCCGGGAACTCCTACGAGCAGTACTTC
>TRBJ2-5|NA|TRBV9|NA
CASSGLGQETQYF
TGTGCCAGCAGCGGGCTTGGACAAGAGACCCAGTACTTC
>TRBJ2-2|NA|TRBV4-2|NA
CASSQDNYRANTGELFF
TGTGCCAGCAGCCAAGATAATTACAGGGCGAACACCGGGGAGCTGTTTTTT
>TRBJ2-7|NA|TRBV5-6|NA
CASSLVGALDEQYF
TGTGCCAGCAGCTTGGTGGGGGCTCTCGACGAGCAGTACTTC
>TRBJ2-1|TRBD1|TRBV10-1|NA
CASRQDRAAGEQFF
TGCGCCAGCAGGCAGGACAGGGCGGCAGGTGAGCAGTTCTTC
>TRBJ1-4|NA|TRBV6-1|NA
CAIFVEGEVEKLFF
TGTGCCATCTTCGTGGAGGGAGAGGTCGAAAAACTGTTTTTT
>TRBJ2-7|NA|TRBV9|NA
CASSDTGFEQYF
TGTGCCAGCAGCGATACAGGGTTCGAGCAGTACTTC
>TRBJ2-1|TRBD2|TRBV6-5|NA
CASSYRTSGNDEQFF
TGTGCCAGCAGTTACCGAACTAGCGGGAATGATGAGCAGTTCTTC
>TRBJ1-3|NA|TRBV23-1|NA
CASSKFQAGNTIYF
TGCGCCAGCAGTAAGTTTCAGGCTGGAAACACCATATATTTT
>TRBJ2-3|TRBD1|TRBV13|NA
CASSHGTGFTDTQYF
TGTGCCAGCAGCCATGGGACAGGGTTTACAGATACGCAGTATTTT
>TRBJ2-7|TRBD2|TRBV28|NA
CASRPSTISRSGTYEQYF
TGTGCCAGCCGACCATCCACCATAAGTCGGAGCGGGACTTACGAGCAGTACTTC
>TRBJ1-3|NA|TRBV19|few
CASSIGNTIYF
TGTGCCAGTAGTATAGGAAACACCATATATTTT
>TRBJ2-1|NA|TRBV9|NA
CASSATQTGLEGFF
TGTGCCAGCAGCGCTACGCAGACAGGGTTGGAGGGGTTCTTC
>TRBJ2-7|NA|TRBV15|NA
CATSRGRTGRDYTDEQYF
TGTGCCACCAGCAGAGGAAGAACAGGGCGGGATTATACGGACGAGCAGTACTTC
>TRBJ2-7|NA|TRBV6-5|many
CASSYKGNEQYF
TGTGCCAGCAGTTACAAGGGGAACGAGCAGTACTTC
>TRBJ1-1|NA|TRBV19|NA
CASSSRVPDTEAFF
TGTGCCAGTAGTAGCAGGGTCCCTGACACTGAAGCTTTCTTT
>TRBJ1-3|NA|TRBV6-1|NA
CASSEQATSGNTIYF
TGTGCCAGCAGTGAACAGGCCACCTCTGGAAACACCATATATTTT
>TRBJ2-1|TRBD2|TRBV7-3|NA
CASSLALAGVNEQFF
TGTGCCAGCAGCTTAGCACTAGCGGGAGTCAATGAGCAGTTCTTC
>TRBJ2-1|NA|TRBV19|once
CASRSGPYNEQFF
TGTGCCAGTAGAAGCGGGCCCTACAATGAGCAGTTCTTC
>TRBJ2-2|NA|TRBV19|NA
CASSRTRNTGELFF
TGTGCCAGTAGTAGAACTAGGAACACCGGGGAGCTGTTTTTT
>TRBJ2-7|TRBD2|TRBV5-1|once
CASRGQRERIEQYF
TGCGCCAGCAGGGGCCAGCGGGAGCGGATCGAGCAGTACTTC
>TRBJ1-4|TRBD1|TRBV7-9|NA
CAAGQGHEKLFF
TGTGCCGCAGGACAGGGGCACGAAAAACTGTTTTTT
>TRBJ2-3|TRBD1|TRBV28|NA
CASNFRGTGSSTDTQYF
TGTGCCAGCAACTTTCGAGGGACAGGGTCTAGCACAGATACGCAGTATTTT
>TRBJ1-4|NA|TRBV2|NA
CASSESWDLPDKLFF
TGTGCCAGCAGTGAGAGTTGGGACCTCCCCGATAAACTGTTTTTT
>TRBJ1-1|NA|TRBV19|few
CASSIIGFQYEAFF
TGTGCCAGTAGTATAATAGGGTTCCAGTATGAAGCTTTCTTT
>TRBJ2-5|NA|TRBV19|NA
CASSTGETEYQETQYF
TGTGCCAGTAGTACCGGGGAGACCGAGTACCAAGAGACCCAGTACTTC
>TRBJ2-2|NA|TRBV29-1|NA
CSVEGGTEGLFF
TGCAGCGTTGAGGGCGGGACTGAGGGGCTGTTTTTT
>TRBJ1-5|NA|TRBV7-9|NA
CASSGRTAPQHF
TGTGCCAGCAGCGGACGGACTGCGCCCCAGCATTTT
>TRBJ1-5|NA|TRBV28|NA
CASSLPMGDQPQHF
TGTGCCAGCAGTTTACCCATGGGGGATCAGCCCCAGCATTTT
>TRBJ2-3|TRBD2|TRBV30|NA
CAWATTLAGVTDTQYF
TGTGCCTGGGCGACGACCCTAGCGGGAGTGACAGATACGCAGTATTTT
>TRBJ1-2|NA|TRBV30|NA
CAWSVMRARVNGYTF
TGTGCCTGGAGTGTAATGAGGGCCAGGGTGAATGGCTACACCTTC
>TRBJ2-7|NA|TRBV6-1|NA
CASSISPKKDEQYF
TGTGCCAGTAGCATATCCCCAAAGAAAGACGAGCAGTACTTC
>TRBJ2-7|NA|TRBV11-3|NA
CASSPRTAPYEQYF
TGTGCCAGCAGCCCCCGGACAGCCCCCTACGAGCAGTACTTC
>TRBJ1-2|NA|TRBV6-5|NA
CASIGEGPNYGYTF
TGTGCCAGCATTGGGGAAGGTCCTAACTATGGCTACACCTTC
>TRBJ2-5|TRBD2|TRBV9|NA
CASSRSGRVLQETQYF
TGTGCCAGCAGCCGTAGCGGGAGAGTGTTGCAAGAGACCCAGTACTTC
>TRBJ1-1|TRBD1|TRBV7-9|NA
CASSSLGTGDAFF
TGTGCCAGCAGCTCTTTAGGAACAGGGGATGCTTTCTTT
>TRBJ2-1|TRBD2|TRBV6-5|NA
CASSRTSRYEQFF
TGTGCCAGCAGTCGGACTAGTAGATATGAGCAGTTCTTC
>TRBJ2-5|NA|TRBV30|few
CAWSWGQETQYF
TGTGCCTGGAGTTGGGGGCAAGAGACCCAGTACTTC
>TRBJ2-7|TRBD1|TRBV15|NA
CATSRNRGQGEQYF
TGTGCCACCAGCAGAAACAGGGGACAGGGCGAGCAGTACTTC
>TRBJ2-7|NA|TRBV6-1|NA
CASSRTGGHEQYF
TGTGCCAGCAGTCGGACAGGAGGGCACGAGCAGTACTTC
>TRBJ2-7|NA|TRBV28|NA
CASSPVGYEQYF
TGTGCCAGCAGCCCCGTCGGGTACGAGCAGTACTTC
>TRBJ1-1|NA|TRBV28|NA
CASSLKLSEWTEGWDTEAFF
TGTGCCAGCAGTTTAAAATTATCAGAGTGGACAGAAGGTTGGGACACTGAAGCTTTCTTT
>TRBJ1-2|NA|TRBV7-9|NA
CASSLGRGGGYTF
TGTGCCAGCAGCTTAGGCAGAGGAGGAGGCTACACCTTC
>TRBJ2-1|NA|TRBV7-7|few
CASSLGLDNEQFF
TGTGCCAGCAGCTTAGGGCTCGACAATGAGCAGTTCTTC
>TRBJ2-1|TRBD2|TRBV6-6|NA
CASSYASGDNEQFF
TGTGCCAGCAGTTATGCTAGCGGAGACAATGAGCAGTTCTTC